This T cell receptor (beta chain) stems from a study of Ad26.COV2.S vaccination and SARS-CoV-2 variants. Overall study: Of the COV1001 trial arms, the Ad26.COV2.S arm included the donor.

Sequencing was performed with immunoSEQ multiplex PCR; in TCRdb, only in-frame clones are kept and a portion is missing. The sample lists under 400,000 clones, roughly 84% occurring once. The CDR3 has 14 residues. In germline, CDR1 is MNHEY, CDR2 SMNVEV (reference sequence). Trimming cost V 5 bases and J 5 bases, with 16 bases left between them. The treatment here: some 20 received Ad26.COV2.S at low or high dose, single or two shots; 5 received placebo; per-sample allocation not given. Repertoires come from day 63 after the first vaccine or placebo injection. The sample in question was peripheral blood, obtained in a trial of Ad26.COV2.S vaccine versus placebo. This sequence was found in a person aged 18 to 59 who received the Ad26.COV2.S COVID-19 vaccine or a placebo. V usage is TRBV27 and J usage is TRBJ2-7; tentatively, D is TRBD1 or TRBD2 (5 bases each). Here the CDR3 reads CASSTRDGENEQYF. CDR3 nucleotides: TGTGCCAGCAGTACCCGGGACGGGGAGAACGAGCAGTACTTC.